Following are 8 T cell receptor beta chains from one sample sequenced in a study of blood T cell repertoires in COVID-19. Clones were read by immunoSEQ multiplex PCR, and TCRdb kept only the in-frame ones, dropping some. The data contain more than 200,000 clones, 70% to 90% of them singletons. Source material: peripheral blood. Receptors originate from a woman in her 70s with active or convalescent COVID-19.

This clone is a singleton in its sample. Other DNA variants within this sample encode the same CDR3. The chain has TRBV4-3 and TRBJ2-1, with 9 bases identical to TRBD2. The V gene's germline CDR1 is LGHNA and CDR2 YSLEER. The V and J ends lost 0 bases and 5 bases, in that order; junction bases with no gene match: 8. The CDR3 spans 17 residues. The CDR3 is CASSQDRTLAGNNEQFF. CDR3 nucleotides: TGCGCCAGCAGCCAAGATAGAACGCTAGCGGGAAACAATGAGCAGTTCTTC.

V and J are TRBV27 and TRBJ2-1; 8 positions agree with TRBD2. CDR1 is MNHEY and CDR2 is SMNVEV in the germline V gene (reference sequence). V trimming: 8 bases; J trimming: 0 bases; junction bases outside the gene matches: 9. The CDR3 covers 16 residues. CDR3 nucleotide sequence: TGTGCCAGCGGACGACTAGCGCCTAGCTCCTACAATGAGCAGTTCTTC. It specifies CASGRLAPSSYNEQFF.

The CDR3 spells CASSFPQRDGRYEQYF. CDR3 DNA: TGTGCCAGCAGTTTTCCCCAGCGGGATGGCCGATACGAGCAGTACTTC. This chain connects TRBV28 to TRBJ2-7, with TRBD2 identical over 7 bases. V was pared by 3 bases and J by 4 bases, with 12 bases of the junction left unmatched. The germline V gene has CDR1 MDHEN and CDR2 SYDVKM. This CDR3 is built from 16 residues.

The count of this clone is one. The rearrangement uses TRBV30 and TRBJ2-6, with D perhaps matching TRBD2 (6 bases). Germline lookup yields CDR1 GTSNPN and CDR2 SVGIG (reference sequence). Between the trimmed V and J ends, which lost 3 bases and 12 bases, there was a span of 15 bases. The CDR3 contains 13 residues. The DNA for the CDR3 is TGTGCCTGGAGGGACGGAGGGTCGTCCGTCCTGACTTTC. Protein product: CAWRDGGSSVLTF.

The chain combines TRBV7-2 with TRBJ2-5; D is perhaps TRBD2 (5 bases). The CDR3 length is 13 residues. V lost 7 bases and J lost 5, with 14 bases in between. The germline V gene has CDR1 SGHTA and CDR2 FQGNSA. The DNA of the CDR3 is TGTGCCAGCAACCCCGGGCGGGTGGAGACCCAGTACTTC. It encodes CASNPGRVETQYF.

V is TRBV9 and J is TRBJ2-3; 9 positions match TRBD2. This CDR3 is 17 amino acids long. The V segment lost 0 bases and the J segment 6 bases; nucleotides outside the gene matches: 11. Germline values: CDR1 SGDLS, CDR2 YYNGEE. The DNA for the CDR3 is TGTGCCAGCAGCGTAGGACCCTTCGGCGGGAGGGGGGATACGCAGTATTTT. Its protein product is CASSVGPFGGRGDTQYF.

This CDR3 is CASTPATSRLGEQFF. Written as DNA, the CDR3 is TGTGCCAGCACCCCGGCGACTAGCCGCCTCGGGGAGCAGTTCTTC. The gene calls are TRBV6-5 and TRBJ2-1; 7 bases fit TRBD2. Germline trimming cut 7 bases from V and 10 bases from J; bases unmatched to any gene: 16. Per the germline V gene, CDR1 is MNHEY and CDR2 is SVGAGI. The CDR3 totals 15 residues.

V and J are TRBV4-1 and TRBJ2-6; weak D call: TRBD1 (6 bases). CDR1 and CDR2 (germline): MGHRA, YSYEKL. Trimming shortened V by 0 bases and J by 2 bases, and 11 bases separated the two germline ends. The CDR3 sequence is 17 residues long. Here the CDR3 reads CASSQEGSGAGANVLTF. DNA of the CDR3: TGCGCCAGCAGCCAAGAAGGGTCAGGGGCTGGGGCCAACGTCCTGACTTTC.